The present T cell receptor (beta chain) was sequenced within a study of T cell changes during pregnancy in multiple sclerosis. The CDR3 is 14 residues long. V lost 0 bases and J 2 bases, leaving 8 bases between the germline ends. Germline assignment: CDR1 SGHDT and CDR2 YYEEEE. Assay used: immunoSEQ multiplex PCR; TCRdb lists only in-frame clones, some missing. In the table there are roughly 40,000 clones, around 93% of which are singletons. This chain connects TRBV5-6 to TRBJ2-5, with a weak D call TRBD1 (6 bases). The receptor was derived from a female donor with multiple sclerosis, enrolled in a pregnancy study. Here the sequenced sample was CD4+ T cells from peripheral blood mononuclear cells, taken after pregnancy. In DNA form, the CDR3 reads TGTGCCAGCAGCTTGGCCACAGGGCAAGAGACCCAGTACTTC. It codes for CASSLATGQETQYF.